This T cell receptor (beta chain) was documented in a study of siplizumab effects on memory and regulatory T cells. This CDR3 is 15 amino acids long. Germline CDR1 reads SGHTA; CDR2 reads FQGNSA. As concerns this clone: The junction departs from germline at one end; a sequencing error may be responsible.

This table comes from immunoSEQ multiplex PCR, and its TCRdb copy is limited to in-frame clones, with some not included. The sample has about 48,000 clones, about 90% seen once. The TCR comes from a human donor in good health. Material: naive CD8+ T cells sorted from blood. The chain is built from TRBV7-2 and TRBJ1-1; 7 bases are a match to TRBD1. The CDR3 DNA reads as TGTGCCAGCAGCCTAAATCTGGGACAGAACACTGAAACTTTCTTT. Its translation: CASSLNLGQNTETFF. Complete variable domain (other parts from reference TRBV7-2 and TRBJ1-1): GAGVSQSPSNKVTEKGKDVELRCDPISGHTALYWYRQSLGQGLEFLIYFQGNSAPDKSGLPSDRFSAERTGGSVSTLTIQRTQQEDSAVYLCASSLNLGQNTETFFGQGTRLTVV.